This note documents a single T cell receptor (beta chain) sequence. V was clipped by 5 bases and J by 2 bases; unmatched bases: 6. Germline CDR1 MDHEN, CDR2 SYDVKM. This CDR3 contains 16 residues. Only in-frame clones appear in the TCRdb table, and some are missing; sequencing was by immunoSEQ multiplex PCR. Found here are some 88,000 clones, more than 70% of them singletons; the top ten hold around 15%. The data were obtained in a study of blood T cell repertoires in COVID-19. The sequencing sample was made of peripheral blood. The V gene is TRBV28, the J gene TRBJ1-3; 10 bases match TRBD1. The clonotype was recovered from a woman aged 70-85 years with acute or convalescent COVID-19. Here the CDR3 reads CASSVAGTGAGNTIYF. The CDR3 DNA is TGTGCCAGCAGTGTGGCTGGGACAGGGGCTGGAAACACCATATATTTT.